This T cell receptor (beta chain) originates from a study of OX40 agonist ivuxolimab in advanced cancers. Study summary: Partial responses occurred in Three dose-escalation patients, one with hepatocellular carcinoma and two with cutaneous melanoma. Regarding the study as a whole: In the expanded peripheral T cells, antigen specificity was never determined. Compared with CD4+, CD8+ T cells on average had more expanded clones.

For this clone: The antigen is not known.

CDR3 length: 16 residues. V shed 1 base and J shed 8 bases, with 17 bases lying between them. Germline loops: CDR1 SGHVS, CDR2 FQNEAQ. Excluded were patients having autoimmune disease history or systemic immunosuppression. Profiling relied on immunoSEQ multiplex PCR, and the TCRdb table lists in-frame clones only, not all of them. Of under 95,000 clones in the sample, around 90% were seen once. The sample in question was CD4+ or CD8+ T cells sorted from blood, obtained in a trial of the OX40 agonist ivuxolimab. This chain links TRBV7-8 with TRBJ1-4; maybe TRBD1 (5 bases). This TCR derives from an adult with an advanced solid tumor such as melanoma, head and neck, liver or kidney cancer. CDR3 amino acids: CASSLEVGAGIEKLFF. For the CDR3, the DNA is TGTGCCAGCAGCTTAGAGGTTGGGGCCGGGATCGAAAAACTGTTTTTT.